Given below is one T cell receptor beta chain in context. This sample was taken from a study of shared T cell receptors in the human thymus. Here immunoSEQ multiplex PCR was the method, and the copy in TCRdb shows in-frame clones only, minus some. The data hold 600,000 to 900,000 clones, with 70% to 90% observed a single time. The V end was cut by 2 bases, the J end by 3 bases, with 13 bases between. CDR1 and CDR2 from the germline V gene are SGHTA and FQGNSA. This CDR3 spans 15 amino acids. Another study also made use of these data, one on human thymus T cells. That source notes: Donation was from healthy Finnish infants who were having corrective surgery that addressed congenital heart defects. In corrective heart surgery, resections were taken, and these provided the thymus tissue. Within thymic and blood repertoires, V and J gene usage appeared to be biased. Thymic repertoires from unrelated individuals overlapped highly, related research reported.

The sequencing input was thymocytes. The genes are TRBV7-2 and TRBJ1-1, with a possible D match to TRBD1 (6 bases). The receptor was derived from a girl less than two years old with a congenital heart defect. The CDR3 DNA is TGTGCCAGCAGCTTATTATCAGGGGTCGACACTGAAGCTTTCTTT. It translates to CASSLLSGVDTEAFF. Drawing the rest from reference TRBV7-2 and TRBJ1-1, the complete variable domain is GAGVSQSPSNKVTEKGKDVELRCDPISGHTALYWYRQSLGQGLEFLIYFQGNSAPDKSGLPSDRFSAERTGGSVSTLTIQRTQQEDSAVYLCASSLLSGVDTEAFFGQGTRLTVV.